A selection of T cell receptor beta chains follows, all from one sample in a study of blood T cell repertoires in COVID-19. Method: immunoSEQ multiplex PCR; TCRdb's copy keeps in-frame clones and lacks some. The sample holds 300,000 to 350,000 clones, approximately 89% seen once. The sequencing sample was made of PBMCs or T cells enriched from blood (not recorded which). All receptors derive from a woman aged 30 to 39 who had recovered from COVID-19. Each CDR3 is given with its conserved first and last residue. D genes are given only for firm matches. For some rows the clone size is stated as once, few or many, or as a class when expanded; others skip it.

V gene	CDR3 length	D gene	J gene	clone size	CDR3 protein	CDR3 DNA
TRBV19	13	NA	TRBJ2-5	NA	CASSRLLGETQYF	TGTGCCAGTAGTCGCCTCCTAGGAGAGACCCAGTACTTC
TRBV11-2	15	NA	TRBJ1-1	NA	CASSLNTGMNTEAFF	TGTGCCAGCAGCTTAAACACAGGGATGAACACTGAAGCTTTCTTT
TRBV2	15	TRBD1	TRBJ2-7	NA	CASSPQGYSSYEQYF	TGTGCCAGCAGTCCACAGGGGTATAGCTCCTACGAGCAGTACTTC
TRBV5-1	15	NA	TRBJ1-2	NA	CASSLVEGTSYGYTF	TGCGCCAGCAGCTTGGTCGAGGGAACCAGCTATGGCTACACCTTC
TRBV10-3	19	TRBD2	TRBJ2-1	NA	CAIKVGLAGGTSSYNEQFF	TGTGCCATCAAGGTTGGGCTAGCGGGAGGGACCAGCTCCTACAATGAGCAGTTCTTC
TRBV11-3	16	TRBD2	TRBJ2-3	NA	CASSLAIAGGTDTQYF	TGTGCCAGCAGCTTAGCAATAGCGGGAGGCACAGATACGCAGTATTTT
TRBV4-3	18	TRBD2	TRBJ2-1	NA	CASSQNPGTSVTYNEQFF	TGCGCCAGCAGCCAAAATCCCGGGACTAGCGTGACCTACAATGAGCAGTTCTTC
TRBV7-8	16	NA	TRBJ2-1	NA	CASSMDLEPGGNEQFF	TGTGCCAGCAGCATGGACCTTGAACCAGGAGGCAATGAGCAGTTCTTC
TRBV7-2	15	TRBD2	TRBJ2-4	once	CASSLPASGKNIQYF	TGTGCCAGCAGCCTCCCCGCTAGCGGTAAAAACATTCAGTACTTC
TRBV19	14	NA	TRBJ2-7	NA	CASSIVAGENEQYF	TGTGCCAGTAGTATAGTGGCAGGGGAAAACGAGCAGTACTTC
TRBV5-1	14	NA	TRBJ2-7	NA	CASSLVAGSAEQYF	TGCGCCAGCAGCTTGGTGGCGGGTTCGGCCGAGCAGTACTTC
TRBV4-1	13	TRBD2	TRBJ2-1	NA	CASSQRLAGSRVF	TGCGCCAGCAGCCAGAGGTTAGCGGGATCTCGGGTCTTC
TRBV20-1	10	NA	TRBJ2-1	NA	CSPSYNEQFF	TGCAGCCCCAGTTACAATGAGCAGTTCTTC
TRBV18	14	NA	TRBJ1-1	NA	CASSQNFDRKEAFF	TGTGCCAGCTCACAAAACTTCGACAGGAAAGAAGCTTTCTTT
TRBV5-5	13	TRBD1	TRBJ1-2	NA	CASGDRGRLGYTF	TGTGCCAGCGGGGACAGGGGGCGGCTGGGCTACACCTTC
TRBV3-1/TRBV3-2	14	NA	TRBJ1-1	NA	CASSLYNRNTEAFF	TGTGCCAGCAGCCTATACAACAGGAATACTGAAGCTTTCTTT
TRBV6-6	13	NA	TRBJ2-7	once	CASSLVRSYEQYF	TGTGCCAGCAGTTTGGTCAGATCCTACGAGCAGTACTTC
TRBV12-3/TRBV12-4	13	NA	TRBJ1-1	NA	CASSFGQGTEAFF	TGTGCCAGCAGTTTCGGGCAGGGGACTGAAGCTTTCTTT
TRBV18	14	NA	TRBJ2-2	NA	CASLGGLNTGELFF	TGTGCCAGCCTTGGGGGCCTGAACACCGGGGAGCTGTTTTTT
TRBV13	16	TRBD1	TRBJ2-7	NA	CASSPPGTDNSYEQYF	TGTGCCAGCAGCCCCCCCGGGACAGACAACTCCTACGAGCAGTACTTC
TRBV7-8	13	NA	TRBJ2-7	NA	CASSLQRENEQYF	TGTGCCAGCAGCTTGCAGCGAGAAAACGAGCAGTACTTC
TRBV27	13	NA	TRBJ1-5	NA	CASSRVVSQPQHF	TGTGCCAGCAGCAGGGTAGTCAGTCAGCCCCAGCATTTT
TRBV27	16	NA	TRBJ2-7	NA	CASSPPRTATPYEQYF	TGTGCCAGCAGCCCCCCTCGGACAGCAACACCCTACGAGCAGTACTTC
TRBV21-1	18	NA	TRBJ1-6	NA	CASKSIPPRRVVNSPLHF	TGTGCCAGCAAAAGTATACCCCCTAGGAGGGTAGTGAATTCACCCCTCCACTTT
TRBV11-1	14	NA	TRBJ2-7	NA	CASSPWTASYEQYF	TGTGCCAGCAGCCCCTGGACTGCCTCCTACGAGCAGTACTTC
TRBV5-1	13	NA	TRBJ2-2	NA	CASRDGTAGELFF	TGCGCCAGCAGGGACGGGACTGCCGGGGAGCTGTTTTTT
TRBV7-2	16	NA	TRBJ2-2	NA	CASSSIASSNTGELFF	TGTGCCAGCAGTTCTATCGCTTCTTCGAACACCGGGGAGCTGTTTTTT
TRBV15	16	NA	TRBJ2-1	NA	CATSRDWASHYNEQFF	TGTGCCACCAGCAGAGATTGGGCGTCACACTACAATGAGCAGTTCTTC
TRBV5-6	14	TRBD1	TRBJ1-4	NA	CASSLGGLDEKLFF	TGTGCCAGCAGCTTAGGGGGCCTCGATGAAAAACTGTTTTTT
TRBV5-1	14	NA	TRBJ2-5	NA	CASSLRTGGGGFDF	TGCGCCAGCAGCTTGCGTACAGGTGGGGGCGGATTTGACTTC
TRBV28	17	TRBD1	TRBJ1-5	once	CASTPSTGTGVNQPQHF	TGTGCCAGCACCCCTTCTACCGGGACAGGGGTCAATCAGCCCCAGCATTTT
TRBV30	13	NA	TRBJ2-7	few	CAWSELLNYEQYF	TGTGCCTGGAGTGAACTATTAAACTACGAGCAGTACTTC
TRBV14	15	TRBD2	TRBJ2-1	once	CASSLRLAGGNEQFF	TGTGCCAGCAGCCTGAGACTAGCGGGAGGGAATGAGCAGTTCTTC
TRBV7-9	15	TRBD2	TRBJ2-5	NA	CASSFDSGSWETQYF	TGTGCCAGCAGCTTTGACAGCGGGAGTTGGGAGACCCAGTACTTC
TRBV3-1/TRBV3-2	17	TRBD2	TRBJ2-7	NA	CASSQALGAGDIYEQYF	TGTGCCAGCAGCCAGGCCCTGGGTGCGGGAGATATATACGAGCAGTACTTC
TRBV5-4	17	TRBD2	TRBJ2-7	NA	CASSLAPGLGYMNEQYF	TGTGCCAGCAGCTTGGCTCCGGGACTAGGATATATGAACGAGCAGTACTTC
TRBV10-3	17	TRBD2	TRBJ2-3	NA	CAINPGLAGPGTDTQYF	TGTGCCATCAACCCGGGACTAGCGGGCCCCGGCACAGATACGCAGTATTTT
TRBV6-5	16	NA	TRBJ2-5	NA	CASSYPTSGIQETQYF	TGTGCCAGCAGTTACCCCACCTCGGGGATCCAAGAGACCCAGTACTTC
TRBV29-1	14	TRBD2	TRBJ2-1	NA	CSVDERGSYNEQFF	TGCAGCGTCGATGAGCGGGGCTCCTACAATGAGCAGTTCTTC